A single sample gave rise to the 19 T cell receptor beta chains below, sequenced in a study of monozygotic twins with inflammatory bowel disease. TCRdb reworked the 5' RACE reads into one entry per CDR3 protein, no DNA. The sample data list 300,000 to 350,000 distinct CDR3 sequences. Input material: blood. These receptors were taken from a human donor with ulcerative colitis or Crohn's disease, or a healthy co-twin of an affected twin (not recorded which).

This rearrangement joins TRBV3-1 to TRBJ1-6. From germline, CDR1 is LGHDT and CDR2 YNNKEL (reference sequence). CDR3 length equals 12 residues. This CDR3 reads CASSHSQSPLHF.

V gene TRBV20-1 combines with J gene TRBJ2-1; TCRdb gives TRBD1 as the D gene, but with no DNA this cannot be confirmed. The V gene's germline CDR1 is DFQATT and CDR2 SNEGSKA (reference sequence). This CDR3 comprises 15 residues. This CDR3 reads CSASRATGRYNEQFF.

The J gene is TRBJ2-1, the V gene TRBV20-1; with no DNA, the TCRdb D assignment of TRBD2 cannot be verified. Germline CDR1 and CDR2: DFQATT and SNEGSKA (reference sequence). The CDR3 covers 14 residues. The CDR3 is CSASASGYYNEQFF.

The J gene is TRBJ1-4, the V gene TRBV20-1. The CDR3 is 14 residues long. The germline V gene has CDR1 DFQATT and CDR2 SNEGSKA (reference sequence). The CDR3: CSARDRRDSEKLFF.

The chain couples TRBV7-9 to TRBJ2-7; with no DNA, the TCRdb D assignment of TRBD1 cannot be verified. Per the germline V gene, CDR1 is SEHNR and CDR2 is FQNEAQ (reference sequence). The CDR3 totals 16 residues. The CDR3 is CASSSYPGTGGYEQYF.

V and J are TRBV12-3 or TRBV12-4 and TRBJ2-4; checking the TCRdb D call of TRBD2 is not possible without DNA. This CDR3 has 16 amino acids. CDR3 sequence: CASSPWTSGGENIQYF.

CDR3 in amino acids: CASRHTGTPNSPLHF. The chain joins TRBV6-2 or TRBV6-3 to TRBJ1-6; the D call from TCRdb, TRBD1, cannot be confirmed without DNA. Germline V gene sequence: CDR1 MNHEY, CDR2 SVGEGT. The length of the CDR3 is 15 residues.

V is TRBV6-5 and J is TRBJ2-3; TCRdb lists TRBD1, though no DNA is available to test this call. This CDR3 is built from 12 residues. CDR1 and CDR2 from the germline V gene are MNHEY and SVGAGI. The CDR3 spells CASRQGAGTQYF.

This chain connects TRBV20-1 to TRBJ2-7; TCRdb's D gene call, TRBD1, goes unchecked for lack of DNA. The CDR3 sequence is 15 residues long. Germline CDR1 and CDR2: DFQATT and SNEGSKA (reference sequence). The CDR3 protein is CSARDVPRGGYEQYF.

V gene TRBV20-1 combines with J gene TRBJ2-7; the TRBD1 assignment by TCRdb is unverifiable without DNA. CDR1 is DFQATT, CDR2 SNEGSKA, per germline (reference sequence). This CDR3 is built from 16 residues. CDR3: CSARPLKTGTRGEQYF.

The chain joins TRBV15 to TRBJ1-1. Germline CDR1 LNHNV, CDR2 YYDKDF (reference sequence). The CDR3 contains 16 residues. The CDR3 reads CATSRGTPGPNTEAFF.

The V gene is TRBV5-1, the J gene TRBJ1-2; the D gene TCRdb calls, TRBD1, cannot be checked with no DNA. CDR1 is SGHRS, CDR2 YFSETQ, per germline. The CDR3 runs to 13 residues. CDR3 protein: CASSPTGDYGYTF.

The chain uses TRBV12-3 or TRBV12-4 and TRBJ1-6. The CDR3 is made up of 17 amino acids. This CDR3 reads CASSYTRTSSYNSPLHF.

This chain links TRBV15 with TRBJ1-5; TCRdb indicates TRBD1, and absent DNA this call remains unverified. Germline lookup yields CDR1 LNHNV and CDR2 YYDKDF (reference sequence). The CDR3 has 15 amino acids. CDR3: CATSRAGGYNQPQHF.

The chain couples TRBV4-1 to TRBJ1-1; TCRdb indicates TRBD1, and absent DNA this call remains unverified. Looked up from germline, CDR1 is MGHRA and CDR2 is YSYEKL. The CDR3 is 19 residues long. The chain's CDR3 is CASSQDPIGTGTTNTEAFF.

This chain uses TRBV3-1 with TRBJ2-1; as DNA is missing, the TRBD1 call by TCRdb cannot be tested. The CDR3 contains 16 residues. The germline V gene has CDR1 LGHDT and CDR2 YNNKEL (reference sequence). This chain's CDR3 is CASSQDPGASYNEQFF.

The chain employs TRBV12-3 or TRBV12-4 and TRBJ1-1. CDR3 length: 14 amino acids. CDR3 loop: CASSLGTVASEAFF.

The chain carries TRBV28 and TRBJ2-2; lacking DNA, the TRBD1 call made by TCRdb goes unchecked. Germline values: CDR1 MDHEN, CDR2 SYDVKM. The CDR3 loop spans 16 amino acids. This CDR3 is CASSPYGTGVAGELFF.

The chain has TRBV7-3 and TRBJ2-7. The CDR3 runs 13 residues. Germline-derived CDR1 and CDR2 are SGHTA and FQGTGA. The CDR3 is CASSLPDPNEQYF.